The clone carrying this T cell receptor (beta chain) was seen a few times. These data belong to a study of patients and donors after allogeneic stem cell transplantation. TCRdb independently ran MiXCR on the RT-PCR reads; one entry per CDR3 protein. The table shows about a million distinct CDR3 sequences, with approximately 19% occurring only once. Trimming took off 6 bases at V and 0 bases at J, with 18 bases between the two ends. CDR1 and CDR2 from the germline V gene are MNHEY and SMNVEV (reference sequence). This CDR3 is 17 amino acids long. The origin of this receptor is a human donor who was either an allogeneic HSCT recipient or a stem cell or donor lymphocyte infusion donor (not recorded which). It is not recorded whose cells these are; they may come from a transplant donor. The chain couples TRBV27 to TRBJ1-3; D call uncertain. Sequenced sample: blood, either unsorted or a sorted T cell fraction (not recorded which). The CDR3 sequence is CASRKFSDGSSGNTIYF. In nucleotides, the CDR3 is TGTGCCAGCAGAAAATTTTCGGACGGTAGCTCTGGAAACACCATATATTTT.